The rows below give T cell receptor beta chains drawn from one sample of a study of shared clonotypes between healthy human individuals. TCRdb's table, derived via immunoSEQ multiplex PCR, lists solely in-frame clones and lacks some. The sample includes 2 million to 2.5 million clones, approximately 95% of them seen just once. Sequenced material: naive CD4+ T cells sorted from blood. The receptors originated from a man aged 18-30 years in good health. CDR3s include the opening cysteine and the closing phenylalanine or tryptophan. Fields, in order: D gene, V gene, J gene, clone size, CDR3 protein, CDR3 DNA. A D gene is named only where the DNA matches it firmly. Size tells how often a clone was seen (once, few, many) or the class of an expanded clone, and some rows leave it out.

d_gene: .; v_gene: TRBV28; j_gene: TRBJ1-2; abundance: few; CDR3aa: CASNERNYGYTF; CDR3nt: TGTGCCAGCAATGAAAGGAACTATGGCTACACCTTC
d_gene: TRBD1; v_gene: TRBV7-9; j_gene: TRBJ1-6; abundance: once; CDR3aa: CASSETGDNSPLHF; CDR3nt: TGTGCCAGCAGCGAGACAGGGGATAATTCACCCCTCCACTTT
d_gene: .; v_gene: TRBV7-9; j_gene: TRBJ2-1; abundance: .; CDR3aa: CASSYNMDEQFF; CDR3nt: TGTGCCAGCAGCTACAATATGGATGAGCAGTTCTTC
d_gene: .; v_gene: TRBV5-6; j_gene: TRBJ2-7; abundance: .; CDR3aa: CASSRALEQYF; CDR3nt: TGTGCCAGCAGCCGAGCCCTGGAGCAGTACTTC
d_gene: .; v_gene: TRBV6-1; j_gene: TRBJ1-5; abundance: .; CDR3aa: CASSETSNQPQHF; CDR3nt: TGTGCCAGCAGTGAGACAAGCAATCAGCCCCAGCATTTT
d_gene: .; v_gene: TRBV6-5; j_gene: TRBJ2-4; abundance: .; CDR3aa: CASSYSFGENIQYF; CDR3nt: TGTGCCAGCAGTTACTCGTTTGGGGAAAACATTCAGTACTTC
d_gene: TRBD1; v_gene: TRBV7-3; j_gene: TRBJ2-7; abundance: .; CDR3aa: CASSLAGGPLYEQYF; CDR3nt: TGTGCCAGCAGCTTAGCAGGGGGCCCTTTATACGAGCAGTACTTC
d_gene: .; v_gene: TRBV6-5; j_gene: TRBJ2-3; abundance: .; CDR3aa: CASRRADTQYF; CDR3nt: TGTGCCAGCAGGAGGGCAGATACGCAGTATTTT
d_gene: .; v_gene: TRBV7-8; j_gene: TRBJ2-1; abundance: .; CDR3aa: CASSLGGLYNEQFF; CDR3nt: TGTGCCAGCAGCTTAGGGGGTCTATACAATGAGCAGTTCTTC
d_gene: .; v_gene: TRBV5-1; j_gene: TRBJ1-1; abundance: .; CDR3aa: CASSLAGGQINTEAFF; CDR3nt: TGCGCCAGCAGCTTGGCCGGTGGACAGATAAACACTGAAGCTTTCTTT
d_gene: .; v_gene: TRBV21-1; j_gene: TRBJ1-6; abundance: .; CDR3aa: CASSRGLINSPLHF; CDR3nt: TGTGCCAGCAGCAGGGGACTGATCAATTCACCCCTCCACTTT
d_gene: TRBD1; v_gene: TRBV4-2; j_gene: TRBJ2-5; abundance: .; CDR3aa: CASSQTGTGQETQYF; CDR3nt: TGTGCCAGCAGCCAAACGGGGACAGGGCAAGAGACCCAGTACTTC
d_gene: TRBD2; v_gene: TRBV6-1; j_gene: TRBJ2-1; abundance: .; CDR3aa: CASEGTSGVYEQFF; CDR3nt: TGTGCCAGCGAAGGGACTAGCGGGGTCTATGAGCAGTTCTTC
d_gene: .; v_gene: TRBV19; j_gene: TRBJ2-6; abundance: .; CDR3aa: CASSGGETGANVLTF; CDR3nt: TGTGCCAGTAGCGGAGGGGAAACTGGGGCCAACGTCCTGACTTTC
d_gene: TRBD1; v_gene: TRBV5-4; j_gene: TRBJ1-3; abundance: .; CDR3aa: CASSTTGAGNTIYF; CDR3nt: TGTGCCAGCAGCACGACAGGGGCTGGAAACACCATATATTTT
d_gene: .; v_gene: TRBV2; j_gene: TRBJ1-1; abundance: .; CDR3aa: CASRGQWNTEAFF; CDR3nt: TGTGCCAGCAGGGGGCAGTGGAACACTGAAGCTTTCTTT
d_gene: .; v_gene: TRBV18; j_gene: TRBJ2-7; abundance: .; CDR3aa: CASSSRDGLYEQYF; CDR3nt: TGTGCCAGCTCAAGTCGGGACGGACTCTACGAGCAGTACTTC
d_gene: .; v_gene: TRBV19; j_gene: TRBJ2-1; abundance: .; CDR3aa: CASSNQGPIGNEQFF; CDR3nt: TGTGCCAGTAGTAATCAGGGGCCCATCGGCAATGAGCAGTTCTTC
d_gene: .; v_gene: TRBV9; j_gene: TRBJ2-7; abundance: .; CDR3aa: CASSVDGYGYGEQYF; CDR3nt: TGTGCCAGCAGCGTAGACGGGTACGGATACGGCGAGCAGTACTTC
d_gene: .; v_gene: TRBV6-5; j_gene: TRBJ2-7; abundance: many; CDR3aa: CASSPQGYEQYF; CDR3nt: TGTGCCAGCAGTCCCCAGGGCTACGAGCAGTACTTC
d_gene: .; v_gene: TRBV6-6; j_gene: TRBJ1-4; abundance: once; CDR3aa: CASSYAVSFEKLFF; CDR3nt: TGTGCCAGCAGTTACGCAGTATCTTTCGAAAAACTGTTTTTT
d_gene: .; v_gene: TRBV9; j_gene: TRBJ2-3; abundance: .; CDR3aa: CASSVAAGGTDTQYF; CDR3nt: TGTGCCAGCAGCGTAGCAGCAGGGGGCACAGATACGCAGTATTTT
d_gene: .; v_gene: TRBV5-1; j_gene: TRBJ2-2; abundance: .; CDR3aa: CASAVSGRGTGELFF; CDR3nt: TGCGCCAGCGCGGTTAGCGGAAGAGGGACCGGGGAGCTGTTTTTT
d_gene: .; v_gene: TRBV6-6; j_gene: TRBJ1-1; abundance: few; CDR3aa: CASSLHGTEAFF; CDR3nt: TGTGCCAGCAGTCTTCATGGGACTGAAGCTTTCTTT
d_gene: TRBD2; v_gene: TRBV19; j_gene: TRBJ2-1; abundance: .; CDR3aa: CASIIKAGGHNEQFF; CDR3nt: TGTGCCAGTATTATAAAGGCGGGGGGGCACAATGAGCAGTTCTTC
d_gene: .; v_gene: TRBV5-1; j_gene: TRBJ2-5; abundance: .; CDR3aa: CASSLEESAKETQYF; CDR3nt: TGCGCCAGCAGCTTGGAGGAGTCGGCGAAAGAGACCCAGTACTTC
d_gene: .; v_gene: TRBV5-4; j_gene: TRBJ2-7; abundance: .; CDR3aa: CASSLDPRASSYEQYF; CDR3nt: TGTGCCAGCAGCCTGGACCCCCGGGCGAGCTCCTACGAGCAGTACTTC
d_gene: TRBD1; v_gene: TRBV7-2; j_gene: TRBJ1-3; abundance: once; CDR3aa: CASSGDSLSSGNTIYF; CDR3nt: TGTGCCAGCAGTGGGGACAGCCTAAGCTCTGGAAACACCATATATTTT
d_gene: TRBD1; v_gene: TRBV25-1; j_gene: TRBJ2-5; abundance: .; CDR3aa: CASSAGQGANIQETQYF; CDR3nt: TGTGCCAGCAGTGCGGGACAGGGGGCGAATATACAAGAGACCCAGTACTTC
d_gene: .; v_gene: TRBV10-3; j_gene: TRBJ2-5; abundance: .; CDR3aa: CAISERDQETQYF; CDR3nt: TGTGCCATCAGTGAAAGAGATCAAGAGACCCAGTACTTC
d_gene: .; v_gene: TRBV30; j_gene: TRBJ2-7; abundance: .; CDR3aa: CAWSGFGDGRGYEQYF; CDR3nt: TGTGCCTGGAGTGGTTTTGGTGACGGGAGAGGGTACGAGCAGTACTTC
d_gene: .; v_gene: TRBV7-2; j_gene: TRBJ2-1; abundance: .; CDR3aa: CASSLTGALSYNEQFF; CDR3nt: TGTGCCAGCAGCTTGACGGGAGCATTGTCCTACAATGAGCAGTTCTTC
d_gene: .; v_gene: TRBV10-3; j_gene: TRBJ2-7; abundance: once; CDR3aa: CAISEGRQVSYEQYF; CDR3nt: TGTGCCATCAGTGAAGGGAGACAAGTATCCTACGAGCAGTACTTC
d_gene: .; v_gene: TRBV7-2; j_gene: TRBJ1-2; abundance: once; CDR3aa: CASSLARYGYTF; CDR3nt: TGTGCCAGCAGCTTGGCCAGGTATGGCTACACCTTC